These 5 T cell receptor beta chains were sequenced from one sample in a study of T cells in Graves' hyperthyroidism and ophthalmopathy. RNA transcripts yielded amplified TCR beta CDR3 regions. The HTBI primer set served for first-round RT-PCR of the TCR CDR3. From the multiplex PCR reads, TCRdb called clonotypes with MiXCR, one entry per CDR3 protein. The repertoire has about 590,000 distinct CDR3 sequences, about 14% of them found once; the top ten carry about 7%. Sample: blood. These receptors all stem from a young woman with Graves' ophthalmopathy.

This clonotype was observed many times. This chain uses TRBV2 with TRBJ2-1, with 7 bases identical to TRBD2. CDR1 and CDR2 (germline): SNHLY, FYNNEI. The CDR3 is 14 amino acids. The junction had 7 bases not matched to a gene; V was cut back by 4 bases and J by 7 bases. The CDR3: CASSVREGWNEQFF. The DNA for the CDR3 is TGTGCCAGCAGTGTCAGGGAGGGATGGAATGAGCAGTTCTTC.

This clonotype has a count of ten or more. The chain employs TRBV11-2 and TRBJ2-5; 14 bases align to TRBD2. This CDR3 spans 23 amino acids. Germline values: CDR1 SGHAT, CDR2 FQNNGV. Unmatched junction bases numbered 24, after V lost 1 base and J lost 5 bases. CDR3 DNA sequence: TGTGCCAGCAGCTTAGGCCTTCTCCTCGGACTAGCGGGAGGAAGACCCCCTTCGGAGACCCAGTACTTC. Amino acid sequence: CASSLGLLLGLAGGRPPSETQYF.

This clonotype was seen many times. The chain couples TRBV7-9 to TRBJ1-1; maybe TRBD1 (5 bases). Trimming removed 8 bases at V and 0 bases at J, with 16 bases between. Germline lookup yields CDR1 SEHNR and CDR2 FQNEAQ (reference sequence). The CDR3 contains 15 residues. The chain's CDR3 is CASGNKGPLNTEAFF. CDR3 sequence (DNA): TGTGCCAGCGGAAATAAGGGACCGCTGAACACTGAAGCTTTCTTT.

The CDR3 DNA is TGTGCCATCACCGCCTCCGAAGGGGGGGCTCGGGGCTACACCTTC. It encodes CAITASEGGARGYTF. The chain has TRBV10-3 and TRBJ1-2; tentatively, D is TRBD1 (6 bases). V was trimmed by 7 bases and J by 8 bases, leaving 23 bases between them. Germline V CDR1 and CDR2: ENHRY, SYGVKD. This CDR3 has 15 amino acids.

This clonotype has a count of ten or more. This sequence joins TRBV6-1 and TRBJ1-1; TRBD1 aligns across 9 bases. This CDR3 has 15 amino acids. CDR1 is MNHNS, CDR2 SASEGT, per germline. This CDR3 is CAAGQGHTMNTEAFF. The DNA of the CDR3 is TGTGCAGCTGGACAGGGGCACACCATGAACACTGAAGCTTTCTTT.